This paragraph reports one T cell receptor (beta chain). These data belong to a study of blood T cell repertoires in COVID-19. Study at large: COVID-19 samples collected from the United States, Italy and Spain covered acute and convalescent phases. T cells, B-cell-depleted T cells, or PBMCs supplied cDNA or gDNA.

Original handling: Cell counts per sample came from amplifying reference gene primers. Libraries were prepared by immunoSEQ multiplex PCR; TCRdb keeps only in-frame clonotypes and omits some of them. V and J calls and clone size come straight from that table; D and trimming were deduced from the DNA. Found here are approximately 41,000 clones, about nine tenths of them singletons; the top ten hold roughly 9.3%. V shed 6 bases and J 2 bases; nucleotides not matched to a gene: 7. This CDR3 region has 14 residues. Germline V gene lookup returns CDR1 SNHLY and CDR2 FYNNEI. The J gene is TRBJ2-7, the V gene TRBV2; the match to TRBD1 covers 7 bases. Sequenced: peripheral blood. This receptor was obtained from an elderly woman with active COVID-19. CDR3 coding DNA: TGTGCCAGCAGCACCGGGACAGCCCCCTACGAGCAGTACTTC. Translated: CASSTGTAPYEQYF. Combining the CDR3 with reference TRBV2 and TRBJ2-7 gives the whole variable domain EPEVTQTPSHQVTQMGQEVILRCVPISNHLYFYWYRQILGQKVEFLVSFYNNEISEKSEIFDDQFSVERPDGSNFTLKIRSTKLEDSAMYFCASSTGTAPYEQYFGPGTRLTVT.